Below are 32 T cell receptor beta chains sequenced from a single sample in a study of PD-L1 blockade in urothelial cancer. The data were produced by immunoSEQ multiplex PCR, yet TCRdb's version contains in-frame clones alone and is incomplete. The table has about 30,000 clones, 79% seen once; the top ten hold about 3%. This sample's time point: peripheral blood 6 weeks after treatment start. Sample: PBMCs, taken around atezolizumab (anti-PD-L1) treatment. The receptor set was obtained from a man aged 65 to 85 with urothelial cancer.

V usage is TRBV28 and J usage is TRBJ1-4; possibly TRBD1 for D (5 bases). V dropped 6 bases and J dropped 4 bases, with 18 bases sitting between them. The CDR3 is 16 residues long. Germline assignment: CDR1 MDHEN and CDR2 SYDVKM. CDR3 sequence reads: CASSSSRQLYNEKLFF. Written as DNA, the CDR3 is TGTGCCAGCAGCTCATCTCGACAGCTTTATAATGAAAAACTGTTTTTT.

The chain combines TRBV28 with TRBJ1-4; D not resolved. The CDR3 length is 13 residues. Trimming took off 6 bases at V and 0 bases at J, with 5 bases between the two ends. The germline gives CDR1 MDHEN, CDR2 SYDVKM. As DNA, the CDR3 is TGTGCCAGCAGAGAGGCAACTAATGAAAAACTGTTTTTT. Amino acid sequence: CASREATNEKLFF.

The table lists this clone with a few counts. Here the CDR3 reads CASSRERNTEAFF. DNA of the CDR3: TGTGCCAGCTCACGGGAGAGGAACACTGAAGCTTTCTTT. The chain is built from TRBV18 and TRBJ1-1; D unresolved. The CDR3 extends over 13 amino acids. CDR1 is KGHSH, CDR2 LQKENI, per germline. V dropped 4 bases and J dropped 1 base, with 7 bases sitting between them.

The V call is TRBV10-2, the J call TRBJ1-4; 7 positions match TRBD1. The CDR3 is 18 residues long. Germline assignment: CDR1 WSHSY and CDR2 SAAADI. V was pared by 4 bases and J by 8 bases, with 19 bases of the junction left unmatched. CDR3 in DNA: TGCGCCAGCAGTGCCCCAACGACTCTGACAGGGATAGGGGAAAAACTGTTTTTT. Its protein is CASSAPTTLTGIGEKLFF.

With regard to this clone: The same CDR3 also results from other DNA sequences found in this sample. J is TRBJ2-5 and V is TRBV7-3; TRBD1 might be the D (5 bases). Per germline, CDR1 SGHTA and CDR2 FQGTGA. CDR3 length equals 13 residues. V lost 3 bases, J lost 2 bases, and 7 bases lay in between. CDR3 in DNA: TGTGCCAGCAGCTTCGACAGACAAGAGACCCAGTACTTC. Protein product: CASSFDRQETQYF. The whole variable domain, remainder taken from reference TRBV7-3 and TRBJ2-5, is GAGVSQTPSNKVTEKGKYVELRCDPISGHTALYWYRQSLGQGPEFLIYFQGTGAADDSGLPNDRFFAVRPEGSVSTLKIQRTERGDSAVYLCASSFDRQETQYFGPGTRLLVL.

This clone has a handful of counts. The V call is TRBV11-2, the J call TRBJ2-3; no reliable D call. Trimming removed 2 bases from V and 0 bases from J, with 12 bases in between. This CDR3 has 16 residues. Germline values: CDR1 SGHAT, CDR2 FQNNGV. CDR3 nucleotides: TGTGCCAGCAGCTTAAGTCTCAGTTCTAGCACAGATACGCAGTATTTT. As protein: CASSLSLSSSTDTQYF.

CDR3 loop: CASSGGGQGGQPQHF. DNA of the CDR3: TGTGCCAGCAGTGGCGGCGGACAGGGGGGTCAGCCCCAGCATTTT. This chain links TRBV2 with TRBJ1-5; 10 bases map to TRBD1. The CDR3 is 15 amino acids. With 4 bases clipped from V and 6 bases from J, the junction kept 6 bases outside the gene matches. Germline V gene sequence: CDR1 SNHLY, CDR2 FYNNEI.

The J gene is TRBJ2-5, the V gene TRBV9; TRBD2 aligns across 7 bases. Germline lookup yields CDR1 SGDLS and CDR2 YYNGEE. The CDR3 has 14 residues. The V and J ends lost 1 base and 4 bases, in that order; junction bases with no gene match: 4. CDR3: CASSVTAGLETQYF. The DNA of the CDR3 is TGTGCCAGCAGCGTAACAGCGGGATTAGAGACCCAGTACTTC.

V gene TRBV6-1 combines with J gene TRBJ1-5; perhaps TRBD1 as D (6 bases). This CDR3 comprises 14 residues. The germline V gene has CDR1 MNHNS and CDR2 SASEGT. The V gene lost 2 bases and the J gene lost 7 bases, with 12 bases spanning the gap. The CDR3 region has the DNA TGTGCCAGCAGTGAAAGGGGGACGGCACAGCCCCAGCATTTT. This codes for CASSERGTAQPQHF.

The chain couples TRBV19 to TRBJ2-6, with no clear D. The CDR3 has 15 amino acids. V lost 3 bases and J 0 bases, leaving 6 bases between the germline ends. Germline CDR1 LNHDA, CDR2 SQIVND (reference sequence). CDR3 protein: CASSIRFSGANVLTF. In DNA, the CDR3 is TGTGCCAGTAGTATTCGGTTCTCTGGGGCCAACGTCCTGACTTTC.

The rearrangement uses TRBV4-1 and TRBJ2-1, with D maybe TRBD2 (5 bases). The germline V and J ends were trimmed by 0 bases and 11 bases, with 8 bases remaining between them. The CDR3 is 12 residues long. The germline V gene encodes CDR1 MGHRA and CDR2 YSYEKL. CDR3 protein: CASSQDEGKQFF. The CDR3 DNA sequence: TGCGCCAGCAGCCAAGATGAGGGTAAGCAGTTCTTC.

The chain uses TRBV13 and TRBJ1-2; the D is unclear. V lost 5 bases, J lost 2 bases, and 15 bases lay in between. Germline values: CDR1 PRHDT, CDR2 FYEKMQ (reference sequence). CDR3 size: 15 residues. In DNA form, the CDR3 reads TGTGCCAGCAGCCCCGGACGAGGGATGAACTATGGCTACACCTTC. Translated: CASSPGRGMNYGYTF.

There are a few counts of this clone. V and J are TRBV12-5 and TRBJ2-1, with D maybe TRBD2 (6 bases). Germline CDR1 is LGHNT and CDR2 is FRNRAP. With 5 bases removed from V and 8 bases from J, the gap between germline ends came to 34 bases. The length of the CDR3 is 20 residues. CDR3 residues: CASGPTPLSLFGRDTDEQFF. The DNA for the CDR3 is TGTGCTAGTGGTCCTACCCCCCTTAGCCTCTTCGGGAGAGATACCGATGAGCAGTTCTTC.

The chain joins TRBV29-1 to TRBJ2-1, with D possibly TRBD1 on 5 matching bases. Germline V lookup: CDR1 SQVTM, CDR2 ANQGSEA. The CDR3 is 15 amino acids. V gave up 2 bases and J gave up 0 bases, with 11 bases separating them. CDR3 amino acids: CSVEIQVSSYNEQFF. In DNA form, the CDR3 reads TGCAGCGTTGAAATACAGGTTAGCTCCTACAATGAGCAGTTCTTC.

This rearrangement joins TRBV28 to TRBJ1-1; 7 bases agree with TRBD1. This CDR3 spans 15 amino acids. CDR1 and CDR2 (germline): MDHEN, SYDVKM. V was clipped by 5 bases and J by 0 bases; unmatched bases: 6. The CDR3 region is CASSLTGVVNTEAFF. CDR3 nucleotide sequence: TGTGCCAGCAGTCTAACAGGGGTTGTGAACACTGAAGCTTTCTTT.

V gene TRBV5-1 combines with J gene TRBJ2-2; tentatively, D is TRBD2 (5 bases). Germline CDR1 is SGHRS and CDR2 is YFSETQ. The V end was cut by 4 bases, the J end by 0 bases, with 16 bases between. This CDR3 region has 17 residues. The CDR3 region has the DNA TGCGCCAGCAGCATCCGCGGGTCCGCGACGAACACCGGGGAGCTGTTTTTT. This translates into CASSIRGSATNTGELFF. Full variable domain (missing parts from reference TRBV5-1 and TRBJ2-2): KAGVTQTPRYLIKTRGQQVTLSCSPISGHRSVSWYQQTPGQGLQFLFEYFSETQRNKGNFPGRFSGRQFSNSRSEMNVSTLELGDSALYLCASSIRGSATNTGELFFGEGSRLTVL.

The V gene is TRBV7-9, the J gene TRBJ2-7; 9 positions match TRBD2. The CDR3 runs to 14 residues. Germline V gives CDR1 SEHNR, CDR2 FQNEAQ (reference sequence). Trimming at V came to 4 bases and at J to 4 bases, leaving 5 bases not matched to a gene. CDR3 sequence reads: CASSSGTSSYEQYF. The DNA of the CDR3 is TGTGCCAGCAGCTCCGGGACTAGCTCATACGAGCAGTACTTC.

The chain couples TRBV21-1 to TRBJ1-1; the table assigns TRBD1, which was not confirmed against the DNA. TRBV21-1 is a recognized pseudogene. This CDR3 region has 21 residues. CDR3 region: CASSKQGARESPSLMNTEAFF. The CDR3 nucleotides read TGTGCCAGCAGCAAGCAGGGGGCGCGGGAGTCCCCCTCCCTCATGAACACTGAAGCTTTCTTT.

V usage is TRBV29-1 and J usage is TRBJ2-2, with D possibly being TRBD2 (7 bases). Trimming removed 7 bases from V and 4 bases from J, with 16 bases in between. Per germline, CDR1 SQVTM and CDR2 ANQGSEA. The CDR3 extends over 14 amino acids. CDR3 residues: CSAGEGGGTGELFF. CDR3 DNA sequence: TGCAGCGCTGGGGAGGGGGGGGGCACCGGGGAGCTGTTTTTT.

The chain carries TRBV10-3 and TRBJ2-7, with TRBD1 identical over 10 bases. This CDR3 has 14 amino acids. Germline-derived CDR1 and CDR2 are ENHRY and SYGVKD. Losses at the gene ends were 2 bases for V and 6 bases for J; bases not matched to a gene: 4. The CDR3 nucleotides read TGTGCCATCAGTGAGGCAAGGACAGGGGGCGAGCAGTACTTC. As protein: CAISEARTGGEQYF.

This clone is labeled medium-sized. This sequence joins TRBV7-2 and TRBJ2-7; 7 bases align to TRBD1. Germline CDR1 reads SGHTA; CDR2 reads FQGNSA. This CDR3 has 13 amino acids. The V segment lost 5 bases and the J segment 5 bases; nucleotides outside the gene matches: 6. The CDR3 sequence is CASSQQGSDEQYF. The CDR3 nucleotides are TGTGCCAGCAGCCAACAGGGGTCGGACGAGCAGTACTTC.

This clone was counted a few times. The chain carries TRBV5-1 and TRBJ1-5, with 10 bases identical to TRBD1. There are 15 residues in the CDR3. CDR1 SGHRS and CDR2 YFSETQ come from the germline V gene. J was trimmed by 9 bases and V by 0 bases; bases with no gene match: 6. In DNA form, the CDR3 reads TGCGCCAGCAGCTTGGGAGGACAGGGGGTATGGCCCCAGCATTTT. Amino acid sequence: CASSLGGQGVWPQHF.

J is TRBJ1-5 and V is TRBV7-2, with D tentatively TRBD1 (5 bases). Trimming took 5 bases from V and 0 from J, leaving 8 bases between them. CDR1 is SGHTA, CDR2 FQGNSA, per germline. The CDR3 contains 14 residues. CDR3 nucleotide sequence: TGTGCCAGCAGCCTAGACAGTAGCAATCAGCCCCAGCATTTT. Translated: CASSLDSSNQPQHF.

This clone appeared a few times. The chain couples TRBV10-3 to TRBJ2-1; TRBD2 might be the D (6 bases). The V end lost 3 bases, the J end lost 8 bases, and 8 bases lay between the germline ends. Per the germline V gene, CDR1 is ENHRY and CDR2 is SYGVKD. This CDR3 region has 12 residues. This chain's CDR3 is CAISETSHEQFF. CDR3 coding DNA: TGTGCCATCAGTGAAACTAGCCATGAGCAGTTCTTC.

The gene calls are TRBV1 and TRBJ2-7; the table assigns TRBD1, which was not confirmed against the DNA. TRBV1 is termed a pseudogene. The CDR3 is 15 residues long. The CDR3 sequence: CTSSQDPTRYYEQYF. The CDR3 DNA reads TGCACCAGCAGCCAAGATCCGACACGGTACTACGAGCAGTACTTC.

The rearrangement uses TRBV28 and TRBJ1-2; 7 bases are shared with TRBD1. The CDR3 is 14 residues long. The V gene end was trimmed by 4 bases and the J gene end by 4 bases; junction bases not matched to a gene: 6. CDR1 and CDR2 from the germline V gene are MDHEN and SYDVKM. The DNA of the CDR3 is TGTGCCAGCAGTTCCGCACAGGGGTTCTATGGCTACACCTTC. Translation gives CASSSAQGFYGYTF.

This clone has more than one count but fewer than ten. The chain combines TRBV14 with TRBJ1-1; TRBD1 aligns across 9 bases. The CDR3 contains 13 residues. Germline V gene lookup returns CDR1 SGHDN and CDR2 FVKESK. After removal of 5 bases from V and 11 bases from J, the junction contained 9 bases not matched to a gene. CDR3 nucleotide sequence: TGTGCCAGCAGCTTAGGAGGGACAGGGAAGGCTTTCTTT. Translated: CASSLGGTGKAFF.

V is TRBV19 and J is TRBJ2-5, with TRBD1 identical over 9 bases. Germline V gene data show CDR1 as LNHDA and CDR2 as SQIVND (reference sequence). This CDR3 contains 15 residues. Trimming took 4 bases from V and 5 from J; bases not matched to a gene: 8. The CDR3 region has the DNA TGTGCCAGTAGTACCCGGGACAGGGTTTCGGAGACCCAGTACTTC. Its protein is CASSTRDRVSETQYF.

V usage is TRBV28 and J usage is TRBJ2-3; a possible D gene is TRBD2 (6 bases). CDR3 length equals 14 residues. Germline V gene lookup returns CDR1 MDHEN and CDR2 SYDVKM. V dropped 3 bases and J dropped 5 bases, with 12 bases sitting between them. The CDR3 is CASSFYGRGDTQYF. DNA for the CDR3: TGTGCCAGCAGTTTTTACGGGAGAGGAGATACGCAGTATTTT.

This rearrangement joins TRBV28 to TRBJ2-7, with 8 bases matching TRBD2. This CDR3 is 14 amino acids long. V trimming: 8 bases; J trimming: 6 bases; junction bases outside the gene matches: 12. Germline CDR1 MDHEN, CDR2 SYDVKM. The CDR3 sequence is CASLPGGGLGEQYF. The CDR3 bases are TGTGCCAGCCTACCGGGGGGGGGCCTTGGCGAGCAGTACTTC.

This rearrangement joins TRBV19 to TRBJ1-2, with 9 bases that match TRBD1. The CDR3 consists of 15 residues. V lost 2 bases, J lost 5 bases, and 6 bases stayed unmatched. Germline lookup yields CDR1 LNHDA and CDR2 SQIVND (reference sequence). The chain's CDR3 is CASSITGGAMYGYTF. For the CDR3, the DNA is TGTGCCAGTAGTATAACAGGGGGCGCGATGTATGGCTACACCTTC.

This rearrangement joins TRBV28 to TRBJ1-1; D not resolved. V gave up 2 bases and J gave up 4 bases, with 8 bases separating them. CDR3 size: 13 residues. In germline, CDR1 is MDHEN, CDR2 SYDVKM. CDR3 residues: CASSLEAATEAFF. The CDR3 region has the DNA TGTGCCAGCAGTTTAGAAGCGGCCACTGAAGCTTTCTTT.